This T cell receptor (beta chain) was profiled in a study of T cells in Graves' hyperthyroidism and ophthalmopathy. Ten or more counts support this clonotype. V shed 4 bases, J shed 6 bases, and the junction held 8 bases outside the gene matches. This CDR3 region has 15 residues. Germline CDR1 and CDR2: MNHEY and SMNVEV (reference sequence). What was amplified from RNA transcripts were TCR beta CDR3 regions. When the TCR CDR3 underwent first-round RT-PCR, the HTBI primer set was used. TCRdb called the multiplex PCR reads again in MiXCR, with one record for every CDR3 protein. The table records about 400,000 distinct CDR3 sequences, about an eighth of them present only once.

The rearrangement joins TRBV27 to TRBJ2-1; 8 bases match TRBD1. This TCR derives from a man over 45 with Graves' ophthalmopathy. Sequencing was carried out using blood. The CDR3 is CASSSSGTGFNEQFF. In DNA, the CDR3 is TGTGCCAGCAGTTCTTCCGGGACAGGCTTCAATGAGCAGTTCTTC.